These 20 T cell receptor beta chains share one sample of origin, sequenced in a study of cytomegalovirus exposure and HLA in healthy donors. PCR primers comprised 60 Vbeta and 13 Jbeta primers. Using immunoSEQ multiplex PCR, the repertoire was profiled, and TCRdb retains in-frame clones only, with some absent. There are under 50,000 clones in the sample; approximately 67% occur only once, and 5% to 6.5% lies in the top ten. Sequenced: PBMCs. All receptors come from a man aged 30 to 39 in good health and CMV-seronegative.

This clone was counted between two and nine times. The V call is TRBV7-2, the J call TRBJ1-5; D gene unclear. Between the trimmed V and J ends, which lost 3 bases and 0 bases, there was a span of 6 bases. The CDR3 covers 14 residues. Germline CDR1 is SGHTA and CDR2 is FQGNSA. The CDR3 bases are TGTGCCAGCAGCTTTAGACTTAGCAATCAGCCCCAGCATTTT. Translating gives CASSFRLSNQPQHF.

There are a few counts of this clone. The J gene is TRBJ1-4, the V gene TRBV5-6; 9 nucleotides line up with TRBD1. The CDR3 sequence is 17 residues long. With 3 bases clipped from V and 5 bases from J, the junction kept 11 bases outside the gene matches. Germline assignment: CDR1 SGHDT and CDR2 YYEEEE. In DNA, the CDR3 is TGTGCCAGCAGCTCCATTTTGTGGACAGGGGAGAATGAAAAACTGTTTTTT. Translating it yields CASSSILWTGENEKLFF. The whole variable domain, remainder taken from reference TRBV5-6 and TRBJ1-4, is DAGVTQSPTHLIKTRGQQVTLRCSPKSGHDTVSWYQQALGQGPQFIFQYYEEEERQRGNFPDRFSGHQFPNYSSELNVNALLLGDSALYLCASSSILWTGENEKLFFGSGTQLSVL.

The CDR3 bases are TGTGCCAGTAGTTTGATAGAGTCCGGGGAGCTGTTTTTT. Protein product: CASSLIESGELFF. The chain recombines TRBV19 with TRBJ2-2; the D is unclear. This CDR3 is built from 13 residues. The germline V gene encodes CDR1 LNHDA and CDR2 SQIVND (reference sequence). The V gene lost 5 bases and the J gene lost 6 bases, with 10 bases spanning the gap.

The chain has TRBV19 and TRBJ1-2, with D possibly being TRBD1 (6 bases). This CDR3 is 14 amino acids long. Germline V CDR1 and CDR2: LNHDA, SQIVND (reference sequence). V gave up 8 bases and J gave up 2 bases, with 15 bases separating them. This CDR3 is CASGGAGTNYGYTF. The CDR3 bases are TGTGCCAGTGGGGGGGCGGGCACGAACTATGGCTACACCTTC.

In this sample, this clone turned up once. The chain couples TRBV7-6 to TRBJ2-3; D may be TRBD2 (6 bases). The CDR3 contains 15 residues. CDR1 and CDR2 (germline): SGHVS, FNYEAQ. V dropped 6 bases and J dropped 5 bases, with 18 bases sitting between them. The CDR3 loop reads CASRGDPGVGDTQYF. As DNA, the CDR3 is TGTGCCAGCAGGGGGGATCCGGGGGTCGGAGATACGCAGTATTTT.

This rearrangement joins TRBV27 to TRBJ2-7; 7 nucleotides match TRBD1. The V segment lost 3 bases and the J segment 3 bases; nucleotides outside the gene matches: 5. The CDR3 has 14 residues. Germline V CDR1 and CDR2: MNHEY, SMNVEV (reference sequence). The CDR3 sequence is CASSLTGSLYEQYF. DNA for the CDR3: TGTGCCAGCAGTTTGACAGGGTCCCTCTACGAGCAGTACTTC.

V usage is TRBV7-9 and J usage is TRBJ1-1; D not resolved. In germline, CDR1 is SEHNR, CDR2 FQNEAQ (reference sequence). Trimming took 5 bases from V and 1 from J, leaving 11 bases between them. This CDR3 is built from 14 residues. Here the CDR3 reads CASSPQATNTEAFF. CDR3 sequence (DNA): TGTGCCAGCAGCCCCCAAGCAACGAACACTGAAGCTTTCTTT.

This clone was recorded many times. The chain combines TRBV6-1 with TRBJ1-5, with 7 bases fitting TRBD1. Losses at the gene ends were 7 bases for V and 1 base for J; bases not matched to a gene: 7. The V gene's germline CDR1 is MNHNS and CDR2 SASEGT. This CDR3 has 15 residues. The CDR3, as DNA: TGTGCCAGCATTCGGACAGGCGGGAGCAATCAGCCCCAGCATTTT. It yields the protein CASIRTGGSNQPQHF.

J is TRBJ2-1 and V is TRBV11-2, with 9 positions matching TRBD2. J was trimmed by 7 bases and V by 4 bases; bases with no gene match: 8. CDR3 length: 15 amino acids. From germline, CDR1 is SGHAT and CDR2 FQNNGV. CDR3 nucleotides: TGTGCCAGCAGCTGGGGACTAGCAGGGAGGAATGAGCAGTTCTTC. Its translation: CASSWGLAGRNEQFF.

This CDR3 reads CASASGSQYEQYF. CDR3 sequence (DNA): TGTGCCAGCGCTAGCGGGAGTCAGTACGAGCAGTACTTC. V usage is TRBV2 and J usage is TRBJ2-7, with TRBD2 identical over 10 bases. Germline V gene data show CDR1 as SNHLY and CDR2 as FYNNEI. Losses at the gene ends were 8 bases for V and 4 bases for J; bases not matched to a gene: 5. This CDR3 region has 13 residues.

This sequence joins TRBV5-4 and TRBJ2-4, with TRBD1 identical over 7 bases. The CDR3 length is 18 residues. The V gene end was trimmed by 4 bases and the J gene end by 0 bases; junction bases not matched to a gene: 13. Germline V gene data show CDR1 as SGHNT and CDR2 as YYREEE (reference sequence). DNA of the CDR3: TGTGCCAGCAGCCCCGAGGGGGCAGGGGCCCTAGCCAAAAACATTCAGTACTTC. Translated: CASSPEGAGALAKNIQYF.

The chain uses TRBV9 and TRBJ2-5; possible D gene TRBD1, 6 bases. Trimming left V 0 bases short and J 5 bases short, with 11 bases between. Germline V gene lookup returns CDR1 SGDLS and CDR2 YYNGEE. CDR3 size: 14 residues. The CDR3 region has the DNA TGTGCCAGCAGCGTAGGGGGGCGTGGGGAGACCCAGTACTTC. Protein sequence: CASSVGGRGETQYF.

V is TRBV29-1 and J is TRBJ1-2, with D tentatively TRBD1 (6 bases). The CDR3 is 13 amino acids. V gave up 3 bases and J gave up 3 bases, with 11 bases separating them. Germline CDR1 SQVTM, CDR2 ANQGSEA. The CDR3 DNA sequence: TGCAGCGTTGATGCTTCAGGGGACTATGGCTACACCTTC. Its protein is CSVDASGDYGYTF.

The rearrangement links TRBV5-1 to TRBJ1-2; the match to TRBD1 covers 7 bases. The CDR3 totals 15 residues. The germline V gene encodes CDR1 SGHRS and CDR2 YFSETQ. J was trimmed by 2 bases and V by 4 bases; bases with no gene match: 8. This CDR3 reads CASSRGTESNYGYTF. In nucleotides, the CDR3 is TGCGCCAGCAGCCGGGGGACAGAGTCAAACTATGGCTACACCTTC.

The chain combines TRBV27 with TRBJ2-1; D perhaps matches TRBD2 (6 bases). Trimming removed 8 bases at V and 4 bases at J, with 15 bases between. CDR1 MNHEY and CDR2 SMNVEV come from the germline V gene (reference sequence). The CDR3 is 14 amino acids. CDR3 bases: TGTGCCAGCGGATATAGCGGAATTTACAATGAGCAGTTCTTC. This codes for CASGYSGIYNEQFF.

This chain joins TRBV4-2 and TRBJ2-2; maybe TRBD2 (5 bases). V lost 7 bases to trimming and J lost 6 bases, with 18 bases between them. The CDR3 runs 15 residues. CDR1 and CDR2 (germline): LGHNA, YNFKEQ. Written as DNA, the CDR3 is TGTGCCAGCACCGGAAGCGGTTCCAACGCCGGGGAGCTGTTTTTT. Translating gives CASTGSGSNAGELFF.

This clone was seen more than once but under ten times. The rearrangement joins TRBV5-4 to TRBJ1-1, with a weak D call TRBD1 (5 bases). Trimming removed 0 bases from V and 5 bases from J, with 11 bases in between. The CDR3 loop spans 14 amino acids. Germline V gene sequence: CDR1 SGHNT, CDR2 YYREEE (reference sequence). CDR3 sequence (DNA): TGTGCCAGCAGCTTGGAGAATGGGGGGACTGAAGCTTTCTTT. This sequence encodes CASSLENGGTEAFF.

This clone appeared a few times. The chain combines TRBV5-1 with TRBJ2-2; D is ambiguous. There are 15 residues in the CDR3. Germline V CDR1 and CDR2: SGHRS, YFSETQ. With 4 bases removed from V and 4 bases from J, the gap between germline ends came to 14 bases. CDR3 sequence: CASSPMSAPTGELFF. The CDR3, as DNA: TGCGCCAGCAGCCCAATGTCCGCGCCCACCGGGGAGCTGTTTTTT.

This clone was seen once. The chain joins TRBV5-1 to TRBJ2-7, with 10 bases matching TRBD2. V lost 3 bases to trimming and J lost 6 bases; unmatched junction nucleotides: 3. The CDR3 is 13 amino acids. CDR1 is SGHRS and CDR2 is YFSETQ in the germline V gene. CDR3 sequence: CASSSERGGEQYF. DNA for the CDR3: TGCGCCAGCAGCTCCGAGCGGGGGGGCGAGCAGTACTTC.

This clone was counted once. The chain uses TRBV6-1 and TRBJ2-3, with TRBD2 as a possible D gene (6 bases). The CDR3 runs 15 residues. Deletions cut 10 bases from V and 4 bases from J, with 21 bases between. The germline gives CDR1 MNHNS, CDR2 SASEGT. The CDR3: CATGGVVRRSDTQYF. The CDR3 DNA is TGTGCCACCGGGGGAGTAGTTAGGAGGTCAGATACGCAGTATTTT.